The 22 T cell receptor beta chains given below trace back to one sample, sequenced in a study of blood T cell repertoires in COVID-19. The assay was immunoSEQ multiplex PCR, and TCRdb's table has in-frame clones only and misses some. The data hold about 25,000 clones, with around 83% observed a single time. Sequences were obtained from peripheral blood. These receptors were taken from a human donor in a cohort sampled during active COVID-19.

V and J are TRBV27 and TRBJ2-3; tentatively, D is TRBD2 (5 bases). CDR1 MNHEY and CDR2 SMNVEV come from the germline V gene (reference sequence). V shed 5 bases and J shed 2 bases, with 8 bases lying between them. This CDR3 comprises 13 residues. The CDR3 region has the DNA TGTGCCAGCAGTACGGGATTCACAGATACGCAGTATTTT. Translating it yields CASSTGFTDTQYF.

This chain links TRBV7-9 with TRBJ2-5; TRBD2 is a possible D gene (6 bases). Trimming took off 0 bases at V and 0 bases at J, with 8 bases between the two ends. The CDR3 runs 15 residues. CDR1 is SEHNR and CDR2 is FQNEAQ in the germline V gene (reference sequence). Here the CDR3 DNA reads TGTGCCAGCAGCTTAGCTCGGGGGTACCAAGAGACCCAGTACTTC. Translation: CASSLARGYQETQYF.

This chain uses TRBV5-6 with TRBJ2-3; D possibly corresponds to TRBD2 (5 bases). The CDR3 runs to 13 residues. CDR1 SGHDT and CDR2 YYEEEE come from the germline V gene. Deletions cut 5 bases from V and 2 bases from J, with 9 bases between. CDR3 nucleotide sequence: TGTGCCAGCAGAGACGACTACACAGATACGCAGTATTTT. This translates into CASRDDYTDTQYF.

The J gene is TRBJ1-1, the V gene TRBV6-1; D is unclear. CDR1 is MNHNS and CDR2 is SASEGT in the germline V gene. V shed 1 base and J shed 10 bases, with 10 bases lying between them. This CDR3 has 12 amino acids. Here the CDR3 reads CASSEGAGLAFF. The CDR3 DNA reads TGTGCCAGCAGTGAAGGGGCGGGGTTAGCTTTCTTT.

The chain recombines TRBV29-1 with TRBJ2-1, with 9 bases matching TRBD2. The CDR3 is 16 residues long. CDR1 SQVTM and CDR2 ANQGSEA come from the germline V gene. V lost 4 bases to trimming and J lost 2 bases; unmatched junction nucleotides: 9. The CDR3 region has the DNA TGCAGCGTTGCTCCTTTTAGCGGGGGAGCCTACAATGAGCAGTTCTTC. Encoded protein: CSVAPFSGGAYNEQFF.

As regards this clone: At the DNA level, this CDR3 is encoded by other sequences in the same sample as well. This chain links TRBV27 with TRBJ2-7, with TRBD2 matching 7 bases. In germline, CDR1 is MNHEY, CDR2 SMNVEV (reference sequence). V was pared by 0 bases and J by 1 base, with 0 bases of the junction left unmatched. The CDR3 extends over 14 amino acids. This chain's CDR3 is CASSLSGGSYEQYF. CDR3 nucleotides: TGTGCCAGCAGTTTATCGGGGGGGTCCTACGAGCAGTACTTC.

V usage is TRBV6-1 and J usage is TRBJ2-1; D gene ambiguous. Germline values: CDR1 MNHNS, CDR2 SASEGT. V lost 1 base to trimming and J lost 6 bases, with 4 bases between them. The length of the CDR3 is 12 residues. The chain's CDR3 is CASSEVLNEQFF. The CDR3 region has the DNA TGTGCCAGCAGTGAAGTTCTCAATGAGCAGTTCTTC.

The rearrangement links TRBV27 to TRBJ1-6; D is uncertain. Per germline, CDR1 MNHEY and CDR2 SMNVEV (reference sequence). Trimming cost V 9 bases and J 9 bases, with 18 bases left between them. The CDR3 is made up of 14 amino acids. This CDR3 is CASGGILTLSPLHF. CDR3 sequence (DNA): TGTGCCAGTGGAGGGATTCTGACCCTTTCACCCCTCCACTTT.

V usage is TRBV6-4 and J usage is TRBJ2-1; the match to TRBD2 covers 15 bases. The CDR3 sequence is 18 residues long. Germline assignment: CDR1 MRHNA and CDR2 SNTAGT. The J segment lost 8 bases and the V segment lost 5 bases, leaving 13 bases of the junction unmatched. Written as DNA, the CDR3 is TGTGCCAGCAGTCGGCATGGACTAGCGGGGGGGCCAGGGGATGAGCAGTTCTTC. Encoded protein: CASSRHGLAGGPGDEQFF.

The rearrangement links TRBV2 to TRBJ2-2; 13 positions agree with TRBD2. Germline V gene sequence: CDR1 SNHLY, CDR2 FYNNEI. The CDR3 loop spans 17 amino acids. J lost 5 bases, V lost 2 bases, and 5 bases had no gene match. The DNA of the CDR3 is TGTGCCAGCAGTGAATCGAGACTAGCGGGAGGTACCGGGGAGCTGTTTTTT. Amino acids: CASSESRLAGGTGELFF.

The CDR3: CAISAPLAGVAEQYF. CDR3 coding DNA: TGTGCCATCAGTGCACCTCTAGCGGGAGTCGCCGAGCAGTACTTC. The chain carries TRBV10-3 and TRBJ2-7; 10 bases fit TRBD2. Germline V gene sequence: CDR1 ENHRY, CDR2 SYGVKD. V was pared by 4 bases and J by 6 bases, with 9 bases of the junction left unmatched. This CDR3 comprises 15 residues.

The V gene is TRBV15, the J gene TRBJ2-5; 14 bases are shared with TRBD2. V lost 1 base, J lost 3 bases, and 7 bases stayed unmatched. This CDR3 has 18 amino acids. Germline assignment: CDR1 LNHNV and CDR2 YYDKDF (reference sequence). CDR3 residues: CATSRGLGLAGGEETQYF. CDR3 in DNA: TGTGCCACCAGCAGAGGCTTAGGACTAGCGGGAGGCGAAGAGACCCAGTACTTC.

The rearrangement links TRBV19 to TRBJ2-1; 13 nucleotides match TRBD2. Germline V gene sequence: CDR1 LNHDA, CDR2 SQIVND (reference sequence). This CDR3 is 18 amino acids long. V was clipped by 6 bases and J by 6 bases; unmatched bases: 14. The CDR3 DNA reads as TGTGCCAGTAGAAACTCTAGGACTAGCGGGAGCCCCGTCAATGAGCAGTTCTTC. Translated, it gives CASRNSRTSGSPVNEQFF. The variable domain in full, with the rest retrieved from reference TRBV19 and TRBJ2-1, is DGGITQSPKYLFRKEGQNVTLSCEQNLNHDAMYWYRQDPGQGLRLIYYSQIVNDFQKGDIAEGYSVSREKKESFPLTVTSAQKNPTAFYLCASRNSRTSGSPVNEQFFGPGTRLTVL.

This chain uses TRBV4-2 with TRBJ2-1, with 7 bases lining up with TRBD2. V shed 3 bases, J shed 9 bases, and the junction held 5 bases outside the gene matches. From germline, CDR1 is LGHNA and CDR2 YNFKEQ. This CDR3 has 13 amino acids. Here the CDR3 reads CASSHRGGTEQFF. Written as DNA, the CDR3 is TGTGCCAGCAGCCACCGGGGAGGGACTGAGCAGTTCTTC.

The J gene is TRBJ1-4, the V gene TRBV4-3; 9 bases fit TRBD1. The V gene end was trimmed by 1 base and the J gene end by 4 bases; junction bases not matched to a gene: 1. Germline loops: CDR1 LGHNA, CDR2 YSLEER. CDR3 length: 15 residues. The CDR3 here is CASSQGTGDNEKLFF. The CDR3 nucleotides are TGCGCCAGCAGCCAAGGGACAGGGGATAATGAAAAACTGTTTTTT.

V usage is TRBV3-1 (or the pseudogene TRBV3-2) and J usage is TRBJ1-4; D uncertain. Germline V lookup: CDR1 LGHDT, CDR2 YNNKEL (reference sequence). Deletions cut 1 base from V and 6 bases from J, with 15 bases between. The CDR3 is made up of 16 amino acids. CDR3 protein: CASSQVFGEEDEKLFF. The CDR3 region has the DNA TGTGCCAGCAGCCAAGTCTTCGGGGAAGAGGATGAAAAACTGTTTTTT.

This clone has only a few counts. The V call is TRBV6-4, the J call TRBJ1-5; 8 bases map to TRBD1. Germline V gene lookup returns CDR1 MRHNA and CDR2 SNTAGT. Trimming took 7 bases from V and 0 from J; bases not matched to a gene: 8. The CDR3 is 16 amino acids. The CDR3 reads CASIITGGRSNQPQHF. CDR3 nucleotides: TGTGCCAGCATTATTACAGGGGGACGTAGCAATCAGCCCCAGCATTTT.

V gene TRBV12-3 or TRBV12-4 combines with J gene TRBJ2-7; D not certain. Trimming removed 3 bases at V and 3 bases at J, with 3 bases between. The length of the CDR3 is 11 residues. CDR3 DNA sequence: TGTGCCAGCAGTTTTAGCTACGAGCAGTACTTC. Translated, it gives CASSFSYEQYF.

J is TRBJ1-4 and V is TRBV7-9; a weak D match, TRBD1 (5 bases). Germline V lookup: CDR1 SEHNR, CDR2 FQNEAQ (reference sequence). V lost 5 bases and J 0 bases, leaving 13 bases between the germline ends. The CDR3 covers 16 residues. DNA for the CDR3: TGTGCCAGCAGCCAGAGACAGACGGCAACTAATGAAAAACTGTTTTTT. Residues: CASSQRQTATNEKLFF.

The DNA for the CDR3 is TGCGCCAGCAAGAACCCCTTCGGAGAATCTGGAAACACCATATATTTT. This encodes CASKNPFGESGNTIYF. The chain has TRBV10-2 and TRBJ1-3, with D unresolved. The germline V gene has CDR1 WSHSY and CDR2 SAAADI. The CDR3 is 16 residues long. V was pared by 7 bases and J by 1 base, with 17 bases between.

This clone occurred once. V usage is TRBV25-1 and J usage is TRBJ1-4, with TRBD1 matching over 7 bases. The junction had 5 bases not matched to a gene; V was cut back by 2 bases and J by 5 bases. The CDR3 loop spans 15 amino acids. The germline gives CDR1 MGHDK, CDR2 SYGVNS. The CDR3, as DNA: TGTGCCAGCAGTGAACAGGGGGGTCGAAATGAAAAACTGTTTTTT. Its protein is CASSEQGGRNEKLFF.

The V and J genes are TRBV19 and TRBJ2-1, with D possibly TRBD1 on 6 matching bases. The CDR3 contains 15 residues. Trimming removed 3 bases from V and 7 bases from J, with 16 bases in between. Germline lookup yields CDR1 LNHDA and CDR2 SQIVND (reference sequence). The CDR3: CASSIRGGNRNEQFF. The DNA of the CDR3 is TGTGCCAGTAGTATTCGAGGGGGTAACAGGAATGAGCAGTTCTTC. Variable domain in full (rest from reference TRBV19 and TRBJ2-1): DGGITQSPKYLFRKEGQNVTLSCEQNLNHDAMYWYRQDPGQGLRLIYYSQIVNDFQKGDIAEGYSVSREKKESFPLTVTSAQKNPTAFYLCASSIRGGNRNEQFFGPGTRLTVL.